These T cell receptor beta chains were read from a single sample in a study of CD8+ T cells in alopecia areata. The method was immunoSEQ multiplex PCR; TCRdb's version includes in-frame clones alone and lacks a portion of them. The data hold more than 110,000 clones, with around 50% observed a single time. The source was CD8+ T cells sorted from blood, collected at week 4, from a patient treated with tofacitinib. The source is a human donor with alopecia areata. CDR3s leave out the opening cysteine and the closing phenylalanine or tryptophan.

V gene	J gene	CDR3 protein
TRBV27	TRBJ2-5	ASSPSDPETQY
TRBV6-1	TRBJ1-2	ASSGYGGGAGYGYT
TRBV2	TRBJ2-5	ASSPGGETQY
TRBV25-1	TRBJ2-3	ASSGSGEGVGTDTQY
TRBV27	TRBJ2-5	ATLGGETQY
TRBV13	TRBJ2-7	ASSLSALYEQY
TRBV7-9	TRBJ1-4	ASSFRDSEEKLF
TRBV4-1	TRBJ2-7	ASSSPGTGVSEQY
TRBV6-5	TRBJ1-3	ASRDSRDHWTIY
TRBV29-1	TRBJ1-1	SVVGTEAF
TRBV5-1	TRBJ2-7	ASSLVQSYEQY
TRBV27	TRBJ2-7	ASSFSEDYEQY
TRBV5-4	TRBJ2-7	ASSLDRARSYEQY
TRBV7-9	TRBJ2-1	ASSPSSGGEYNEQF
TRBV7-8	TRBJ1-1	ASSYGLNTEAF
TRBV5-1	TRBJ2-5	ASSSEGGGAETQY
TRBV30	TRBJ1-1	AWSLSVGAEAF
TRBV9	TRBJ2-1	ASSVAGEQF
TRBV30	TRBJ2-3	AWSRDTDTQY
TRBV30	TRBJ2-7	AWTRRTGPYEQY
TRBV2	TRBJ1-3	ASKEGLLSGNTIY